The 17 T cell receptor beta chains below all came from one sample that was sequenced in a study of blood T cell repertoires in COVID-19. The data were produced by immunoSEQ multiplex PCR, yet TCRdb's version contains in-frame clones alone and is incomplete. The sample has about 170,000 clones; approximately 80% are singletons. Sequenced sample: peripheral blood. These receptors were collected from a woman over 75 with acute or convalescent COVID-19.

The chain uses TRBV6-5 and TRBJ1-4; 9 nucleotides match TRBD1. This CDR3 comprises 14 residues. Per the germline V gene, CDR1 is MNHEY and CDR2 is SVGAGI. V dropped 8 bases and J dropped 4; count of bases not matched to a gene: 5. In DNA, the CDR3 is TGTGCCAGCTTAGGACAGGGGATTAATGAAAAACTGTTTTTT. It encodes CASLGQGINEKLFF.

The CDR3 sequence is CASSRGLARNTGELFF. CDR3 nucleotide sequence: TGTGCCAGCAGTCGGGGACTAGCGAGAAACACCGGGGAGCTGTTTTTT. This chain connects TRBV3-1 (or the pseudogene TRBV3-2) to TRBJ2-2; 10 bases are a match to TRBD2. The CDR3 contains 16 residues. V was clipped by 6 bases and J by 2 bases; unmatched bases: 6. CDR1 and CDR2 (germline): LGHDT, YNNKEL (reference sequence).

In DNA, the CDR3 is TGTGCCACCAAATTGGACAGGGTATCTTACGAGCAGTACTTC. Its translation is CATKLDRVSYEQYF. The chain carries TRBV15 and TRBJ2-7; 8 bases fit TRBD1. The J segment lost 4 bases and the V segment lost 7 bases, leaving 9 bases of the junction unmatched. This CDR3 contains 14 residues. CDR1 is LNHNV and CDR2 is YYDKDF in the germline V gene (reference sequence).

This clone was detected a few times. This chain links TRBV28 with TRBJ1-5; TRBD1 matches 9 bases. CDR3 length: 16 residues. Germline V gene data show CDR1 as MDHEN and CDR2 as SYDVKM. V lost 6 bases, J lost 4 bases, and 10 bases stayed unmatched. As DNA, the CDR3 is TGTGCCAGCAGGGGAAGCGGACAGGGGAAAAATCAGCCCCAGCATTTT. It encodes CASRGSGQGKNQPQHF.

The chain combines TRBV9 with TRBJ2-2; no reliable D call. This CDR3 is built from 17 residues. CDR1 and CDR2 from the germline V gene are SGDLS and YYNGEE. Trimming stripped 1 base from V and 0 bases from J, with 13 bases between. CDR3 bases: TGTGCCAGCAGCGTATCTCGAACTCTAGCGAACACCGGGGAGCTGTTTTTT. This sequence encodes CASSVSRTLANTGELFF.

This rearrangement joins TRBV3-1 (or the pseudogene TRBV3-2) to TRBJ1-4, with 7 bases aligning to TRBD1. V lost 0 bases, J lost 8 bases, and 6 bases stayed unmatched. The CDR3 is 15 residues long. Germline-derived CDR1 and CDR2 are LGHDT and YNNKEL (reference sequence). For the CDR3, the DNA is TGTGCCAGCAGCCAAGAAGTAGGGGGCGACGAAAAACTGTTTTTT. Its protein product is CASSQEVGGDEKLFF.

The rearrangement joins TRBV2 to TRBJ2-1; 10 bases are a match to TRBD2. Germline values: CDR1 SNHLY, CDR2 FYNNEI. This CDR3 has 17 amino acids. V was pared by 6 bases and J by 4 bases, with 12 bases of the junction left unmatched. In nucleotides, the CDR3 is TGTGCCAGCAGCCATGAAAGCGGGACTAGCGTATACAATGAGCAGTTCTTC. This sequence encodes CASSHESGTSVYNEQFF.

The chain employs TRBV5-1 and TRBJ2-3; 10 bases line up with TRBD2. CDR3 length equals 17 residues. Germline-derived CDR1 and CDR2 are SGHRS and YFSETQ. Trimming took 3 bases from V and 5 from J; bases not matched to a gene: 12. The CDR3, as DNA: TGCGCCAGCAGCTCTTACCAACTAGCGGGAAGGGTAGATACGCAGTATTTT. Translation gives CASSSYQLAGRVDTQYF.

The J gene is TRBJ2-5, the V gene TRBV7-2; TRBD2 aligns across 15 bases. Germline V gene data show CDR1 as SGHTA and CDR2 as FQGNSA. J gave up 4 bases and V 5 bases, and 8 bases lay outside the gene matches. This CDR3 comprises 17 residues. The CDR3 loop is CASSPSWGLAGGETQYF. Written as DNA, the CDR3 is TGTGCCAGCAGCCCCTCCTGGGGACTAGCGGGAGGAGAGACCCAGTACTTC.

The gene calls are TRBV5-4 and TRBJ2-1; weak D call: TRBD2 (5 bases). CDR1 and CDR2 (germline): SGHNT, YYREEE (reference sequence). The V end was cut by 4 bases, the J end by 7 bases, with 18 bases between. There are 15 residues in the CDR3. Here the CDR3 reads CASSPPGSRVNEQFF. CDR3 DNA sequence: TGTGCCAGCAGCCCTCCGGGATCACGGGTTAATGAGCAGTTCTTC.

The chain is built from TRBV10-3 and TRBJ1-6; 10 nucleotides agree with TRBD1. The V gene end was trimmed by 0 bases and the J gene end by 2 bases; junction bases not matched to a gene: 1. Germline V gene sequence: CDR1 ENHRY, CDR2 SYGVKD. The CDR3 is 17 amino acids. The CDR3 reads CAISESTGGAYNSPLHF. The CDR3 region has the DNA TGTGCCATCAGTGAGTCGACAGGGGGCGCCTATAATTCACCCCTCCACTTT.

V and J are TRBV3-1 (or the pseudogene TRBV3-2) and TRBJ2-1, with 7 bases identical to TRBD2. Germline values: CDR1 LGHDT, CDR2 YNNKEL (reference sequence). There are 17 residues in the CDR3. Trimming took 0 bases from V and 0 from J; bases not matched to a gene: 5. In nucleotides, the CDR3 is TGTGCCAGCAGCCAAGACGGGGGGTGGGGCTCCTACAATGAGCAGTTCTTC. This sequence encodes CASSQDGGWGSYNEQFF.

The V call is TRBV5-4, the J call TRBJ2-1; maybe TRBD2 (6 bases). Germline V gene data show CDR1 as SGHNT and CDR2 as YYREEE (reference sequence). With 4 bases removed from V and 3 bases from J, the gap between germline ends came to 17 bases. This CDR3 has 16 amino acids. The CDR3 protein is CASSPELAVDYNEQFF. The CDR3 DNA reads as TGTGCCAGCAGCCCGGAACTAGCCGTCGACTACAATGAGCAGTTCTTC.

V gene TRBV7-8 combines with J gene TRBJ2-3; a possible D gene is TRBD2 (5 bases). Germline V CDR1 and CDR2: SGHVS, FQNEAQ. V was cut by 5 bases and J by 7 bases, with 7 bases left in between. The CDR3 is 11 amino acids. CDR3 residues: CASSPDYTQYF. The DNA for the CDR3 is TGTGCCAGCAGCCCGGACTATACGCAGTATTTT.

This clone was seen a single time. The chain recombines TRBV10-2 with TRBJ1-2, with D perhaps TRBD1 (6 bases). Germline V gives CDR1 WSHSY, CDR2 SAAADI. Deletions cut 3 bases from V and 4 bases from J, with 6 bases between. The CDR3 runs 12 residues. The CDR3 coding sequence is TGCGCCAGCAGTGACAGGGGCTATGGCTACACCTTC. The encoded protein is CASSDRGYGYTF.

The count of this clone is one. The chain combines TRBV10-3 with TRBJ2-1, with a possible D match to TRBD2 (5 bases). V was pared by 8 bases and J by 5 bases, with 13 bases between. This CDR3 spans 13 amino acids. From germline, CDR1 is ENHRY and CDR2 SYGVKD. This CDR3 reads CAIRAGKDNEQFF. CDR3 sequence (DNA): TGTGCCATCCGGGCCGGGAAGGACAATGAGCAGTTCTTC.

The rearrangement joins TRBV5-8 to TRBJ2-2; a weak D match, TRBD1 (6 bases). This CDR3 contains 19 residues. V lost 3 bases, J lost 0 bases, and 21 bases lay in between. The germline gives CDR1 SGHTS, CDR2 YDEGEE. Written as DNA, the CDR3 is TGTGCCAGCAGCTACATGAAGTTTTTCGGACAGCCGAACACCGGGGAGCTGTTTTTT. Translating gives CASSYMKFFGQPNTGELFF.